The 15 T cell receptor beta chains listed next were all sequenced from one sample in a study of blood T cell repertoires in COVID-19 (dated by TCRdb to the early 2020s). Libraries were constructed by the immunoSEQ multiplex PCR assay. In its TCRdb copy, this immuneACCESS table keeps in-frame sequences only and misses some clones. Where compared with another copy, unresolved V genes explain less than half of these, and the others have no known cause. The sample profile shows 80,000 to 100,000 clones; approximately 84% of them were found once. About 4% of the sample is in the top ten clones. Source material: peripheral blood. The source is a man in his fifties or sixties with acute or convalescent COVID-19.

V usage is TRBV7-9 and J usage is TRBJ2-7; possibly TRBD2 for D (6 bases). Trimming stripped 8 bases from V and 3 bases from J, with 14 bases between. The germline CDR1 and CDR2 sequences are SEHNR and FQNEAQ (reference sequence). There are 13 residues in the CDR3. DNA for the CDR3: TGTGCCAGCGCGTGGCGGAGGGGCTACGAGCAGTACTTC. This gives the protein CASAWRRGYEQYF.

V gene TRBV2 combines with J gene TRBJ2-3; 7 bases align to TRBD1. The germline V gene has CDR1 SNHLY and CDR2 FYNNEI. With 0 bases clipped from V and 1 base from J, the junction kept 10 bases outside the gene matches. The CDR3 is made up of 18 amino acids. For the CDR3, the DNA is TGTGCCAGCAGTGAAGCGCCCCCGGGACAGCCTGGCACAGATACGCAGTATTTT. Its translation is CASSEAPPGQPGTDTQYF.

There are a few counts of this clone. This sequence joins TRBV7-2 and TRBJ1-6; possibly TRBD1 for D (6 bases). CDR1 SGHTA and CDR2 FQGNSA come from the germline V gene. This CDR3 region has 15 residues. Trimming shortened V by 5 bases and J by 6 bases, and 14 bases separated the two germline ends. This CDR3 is CASSPLQGANSPLHF. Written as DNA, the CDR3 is TGTGCCAGCAGCCCGCTACAGGGAGCTAATTCACCCCTCCACTTT. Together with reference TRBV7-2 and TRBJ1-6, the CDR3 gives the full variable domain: GAGVSQSPSNKVTEKGKDVELRCDPISGHTALYWYRQSLGQGLEFLIYFQGNSAPDKSGLPSDRFSAERTGGSVSTLTIQRTQQEDSAVYLCASSPLQGANSPLHFGNGTRLTVT.

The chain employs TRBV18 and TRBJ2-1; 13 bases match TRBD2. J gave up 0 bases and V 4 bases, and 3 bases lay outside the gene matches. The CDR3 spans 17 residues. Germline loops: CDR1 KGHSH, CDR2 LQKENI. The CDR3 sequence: CASSLTSGGSSYNEQFF. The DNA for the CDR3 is TGTGCCAGCTCACTGACTAGCGGGGGGAGCTCCTACAATGAGCAGTTCTTC.

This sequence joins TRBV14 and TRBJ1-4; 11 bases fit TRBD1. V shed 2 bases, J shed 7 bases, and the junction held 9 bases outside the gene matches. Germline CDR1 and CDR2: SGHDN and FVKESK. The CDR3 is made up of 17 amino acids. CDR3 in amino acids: CASSQIRDRGFGEKLFF. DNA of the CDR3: TGTGCCAGCAGCCAAATCCGGGACAGGGGGTTTGGTGAAAAACTGTTTTTT.

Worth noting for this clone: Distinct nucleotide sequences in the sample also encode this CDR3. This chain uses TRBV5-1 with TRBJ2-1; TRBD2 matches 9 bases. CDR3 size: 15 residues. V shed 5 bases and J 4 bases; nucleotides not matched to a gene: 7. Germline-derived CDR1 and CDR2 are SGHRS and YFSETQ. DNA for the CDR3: TGCGCCAGCAGTCCCGGCACTAGCGGGTACAATGAGCAGTTCTTC. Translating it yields CASSPGTSGYNEQFF.

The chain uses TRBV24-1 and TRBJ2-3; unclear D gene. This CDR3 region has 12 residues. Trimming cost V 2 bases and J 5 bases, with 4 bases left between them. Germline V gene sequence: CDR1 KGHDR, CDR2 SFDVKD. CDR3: CATSDSVDTQYF. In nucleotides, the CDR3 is TGTGCCACCAGTGATTCAGTAGATACGCAGTATTTT.

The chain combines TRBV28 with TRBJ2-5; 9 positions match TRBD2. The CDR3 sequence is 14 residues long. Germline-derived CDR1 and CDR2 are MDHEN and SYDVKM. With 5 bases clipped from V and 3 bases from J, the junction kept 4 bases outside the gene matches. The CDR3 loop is CASSEAGGEETQYF. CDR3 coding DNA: TGTGCCAGCAGTGAAGCGGGAGGAGAAGAGACCCAGTACTTC.

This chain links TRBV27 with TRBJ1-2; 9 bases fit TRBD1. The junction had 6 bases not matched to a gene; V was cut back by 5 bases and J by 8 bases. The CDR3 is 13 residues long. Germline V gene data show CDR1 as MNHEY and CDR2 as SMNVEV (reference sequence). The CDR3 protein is CASSTTGGWGYTF. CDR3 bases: TGTGCCAGCAGTACGACAGGGGGGTGGGGCTACACCTTC.

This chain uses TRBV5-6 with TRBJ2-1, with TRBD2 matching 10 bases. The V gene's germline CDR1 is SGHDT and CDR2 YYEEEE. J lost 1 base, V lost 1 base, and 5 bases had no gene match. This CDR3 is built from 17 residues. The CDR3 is CASSLPGLAESYNEQFF. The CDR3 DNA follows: TGTGCCAGCAGCTTGCCAGGACTAGCGGAATCCTACAATGAGCAGTTCTTC.

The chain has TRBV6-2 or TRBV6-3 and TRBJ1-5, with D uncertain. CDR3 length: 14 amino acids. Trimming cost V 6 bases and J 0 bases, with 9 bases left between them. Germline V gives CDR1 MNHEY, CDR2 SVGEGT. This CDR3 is CASSPQVSNQPQHF. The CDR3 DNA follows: TGTGCCAGCAGCCCACAAGTTAGCAATCAGCCCCAGCATTTT.

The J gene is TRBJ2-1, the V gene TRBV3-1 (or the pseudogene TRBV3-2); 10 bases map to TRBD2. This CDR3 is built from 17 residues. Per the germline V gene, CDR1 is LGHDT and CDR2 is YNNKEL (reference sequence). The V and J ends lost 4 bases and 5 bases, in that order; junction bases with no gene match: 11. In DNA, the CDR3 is TGTGCCAGCAGCCCTAAGGTGAGCGGGAGGGAAAACAATGAGCAGTTCTTC. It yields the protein CASSPKVSGRENNEQFF.

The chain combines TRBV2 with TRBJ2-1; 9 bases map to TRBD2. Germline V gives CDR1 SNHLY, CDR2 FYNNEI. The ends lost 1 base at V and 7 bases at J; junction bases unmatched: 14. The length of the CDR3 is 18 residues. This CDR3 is CASSEELAGYHPSNEQFF. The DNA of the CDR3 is TGTGCCAGCAGTGAAGAGCTAGCGGGATACCACCCTTCGAATGAGCAGTTCTTC.

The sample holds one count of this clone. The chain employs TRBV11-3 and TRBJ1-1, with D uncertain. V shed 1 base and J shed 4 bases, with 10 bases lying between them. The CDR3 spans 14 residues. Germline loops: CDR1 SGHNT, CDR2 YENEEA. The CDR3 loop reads CASSLAGFGTEAFF. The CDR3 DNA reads TGTGCCAGCAGCTTAGCCGGGTTTGGCACTGAAGCTTTCTTT.

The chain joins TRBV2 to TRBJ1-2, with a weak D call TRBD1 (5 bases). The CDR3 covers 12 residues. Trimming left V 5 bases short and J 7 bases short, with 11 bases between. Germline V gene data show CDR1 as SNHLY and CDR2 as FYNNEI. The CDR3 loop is CASSLTAGGYTF. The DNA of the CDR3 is TGTGCCAGCAGTCTGACAGCGGGTGGCTACACCTTC.